The T cell receptor beta chain described here comes from a study of shared clonotypes between healthy human individuals. About this clone: Its antigen remains unidentified.

Every one of the donors was a Caucasian adult that lived in Nashville, Tennessee. Germline V gene sequence: CDR1 SGHAT, CDR2 FQNNGV. V lost 2 bases to trimming and J lost 7 bases; unmatched junction nucleotides: 8. The CDR3 covers 16 residues. Overall study results and limits: Since donors were few, the genetic and exposure-history diversity represented was limited.

Original handling: With immunoSEQ giving junction-only sequences and no quality scores, filtering differed. Libraries were prepared by immunoSEQ multiplex PCR; TCRdb keeps only in-frame clonotypes and omits some of them. The V and J calls and clone size are taken from that table; D and trimming were inferred from the DNA. This table has approximately 2.5 million clones, 85% to 95% appearing once. The sequencing input was naive CD4+ T cells sorted from blood. The subset denotes: CD45RA+ positively selected. The chain combines TRBV11-2 with TRBJ2-1, with TRBD2 identical over 10 bases. This clonotype was obtained from a man younger than 35 in good health. In nucleotides, the CDR3 is TGTGCCAGCAGCTTAAGGCCTAGCGGGGGAAGGAATGAGCAGTTCTTC. This codes for CASSLRPSGGRNEQFF.